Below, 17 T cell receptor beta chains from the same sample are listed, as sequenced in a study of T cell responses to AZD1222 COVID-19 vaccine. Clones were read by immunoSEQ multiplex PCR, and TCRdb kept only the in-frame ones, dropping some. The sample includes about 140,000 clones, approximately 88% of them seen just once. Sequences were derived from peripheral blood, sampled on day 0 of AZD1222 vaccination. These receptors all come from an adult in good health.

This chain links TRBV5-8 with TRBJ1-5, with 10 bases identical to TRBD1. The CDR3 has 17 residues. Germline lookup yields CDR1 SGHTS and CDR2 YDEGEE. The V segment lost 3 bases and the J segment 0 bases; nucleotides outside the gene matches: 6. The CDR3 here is CASSSGQGVTSNQPQHF. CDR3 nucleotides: TGTGCCAGCAGCTCCGGACAGGGGGTAACTAGCAATCAGCCCCAGCATTTT.

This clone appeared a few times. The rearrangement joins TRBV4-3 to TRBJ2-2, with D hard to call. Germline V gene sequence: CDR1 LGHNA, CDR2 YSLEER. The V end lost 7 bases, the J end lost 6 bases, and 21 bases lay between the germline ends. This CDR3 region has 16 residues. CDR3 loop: CASTPSAPNEAGELFF. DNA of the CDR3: TGCGCCAGCACGCCCTCCGCGCCTAACGAAGCCGGGGAGCTGTTTTTT.

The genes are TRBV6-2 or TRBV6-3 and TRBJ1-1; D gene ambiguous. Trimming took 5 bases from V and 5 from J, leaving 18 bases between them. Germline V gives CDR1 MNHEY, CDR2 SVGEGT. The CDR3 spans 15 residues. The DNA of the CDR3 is TGTGCCAGCAGTCTACCCTCGGTTCCACCGACTGAAGCTTTCTTT. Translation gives CASSLPSVPPTEAFF.

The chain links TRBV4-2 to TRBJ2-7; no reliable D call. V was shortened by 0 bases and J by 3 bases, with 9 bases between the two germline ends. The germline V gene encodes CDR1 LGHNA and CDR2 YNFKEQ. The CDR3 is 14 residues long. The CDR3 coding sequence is TGTGCCAGCAGCCAAGATCGGCTAATCTACGAGCAGTACTTC. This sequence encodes CASSQDRLIYEQYF.

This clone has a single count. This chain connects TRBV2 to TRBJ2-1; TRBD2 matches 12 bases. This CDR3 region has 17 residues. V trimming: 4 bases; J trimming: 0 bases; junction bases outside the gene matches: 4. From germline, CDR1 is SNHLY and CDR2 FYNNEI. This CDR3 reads CASSGLAGAVSYNEQFF. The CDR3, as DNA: TGTGCCAGCAGTGGACTAGCGGGAGCGGTCTCCTACAATGAGCAGTTCTTC.

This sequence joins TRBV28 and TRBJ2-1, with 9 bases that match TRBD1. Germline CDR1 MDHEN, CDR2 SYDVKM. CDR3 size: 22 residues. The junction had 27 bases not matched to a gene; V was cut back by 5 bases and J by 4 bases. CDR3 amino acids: CASSPGLGNRGRIKRVYNEQFF. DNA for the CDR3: TGTGCCAGCAGTCCAGGCCTAGGGAACAGGGGGCGGATCAAGCGCGTGTACAATGAGCAGTTCTTC.

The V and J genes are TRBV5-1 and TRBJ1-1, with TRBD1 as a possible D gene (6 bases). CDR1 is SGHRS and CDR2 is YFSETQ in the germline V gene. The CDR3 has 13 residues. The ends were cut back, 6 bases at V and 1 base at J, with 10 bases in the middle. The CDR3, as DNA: TGCGCCAGCATGATACAGGGGAACACTGAAGCTTTCTTT. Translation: CASMIQGNTEAFF.

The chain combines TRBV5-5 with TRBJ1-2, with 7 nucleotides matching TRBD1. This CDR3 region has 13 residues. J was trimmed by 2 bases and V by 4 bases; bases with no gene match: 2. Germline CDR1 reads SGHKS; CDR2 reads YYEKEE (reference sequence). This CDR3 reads CASSPGQNYGYTF. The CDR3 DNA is TGTGCCAGCAGCCCGGGACAGAACTATGGCTACACCTTC.

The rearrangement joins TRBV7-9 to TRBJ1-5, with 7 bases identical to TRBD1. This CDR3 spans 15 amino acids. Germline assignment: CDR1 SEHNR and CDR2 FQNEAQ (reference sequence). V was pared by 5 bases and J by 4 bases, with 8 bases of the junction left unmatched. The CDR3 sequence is CASSPWDSPNQPQHF. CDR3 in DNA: TGTGCCAGCAGCCCATGGGACAGTCCAAATCAGCCCCAGCATTTT.

The CDR3 is CASSPRTGGTDTQYF. As DNA, the CDR3 is TGTGCCAGCAGTCCCCGGACAGGGGGGACAGATACGCAGTATTTT. The chain couples TRBV28 to TRBJ2-3; 10 bases match TRBD1. The CDR3 totals 15 residues. Germline trimming cut 5 bases from V and 3 bases from J; bases unmatched to any gene: 5. From germline, CDR1 is MDHEN and CDR2 SYDVKM.

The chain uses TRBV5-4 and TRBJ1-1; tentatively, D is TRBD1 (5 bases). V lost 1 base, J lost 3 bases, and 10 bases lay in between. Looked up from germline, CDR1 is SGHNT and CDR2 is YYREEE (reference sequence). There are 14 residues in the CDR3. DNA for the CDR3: TGTGCCAGCAGCTTGTACCCGGGGCACACTGAAGCTTTCTTT. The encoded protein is CASSLYPGHTEAFF.

CDR3 in DNA: TGTGCCGTCCTCGACTTCACGAATAATGAAAAACTGTTTTTT. Translation: CAVLDFTNNEKLFF. This chain connects TRBV28 to TRBJ1-4; D is ambiguous. CDR3 length equals 14 residues. Germline CDR1 reads MDHEN; CDR2 reads SYDVKM. With 11 bases removed from V and 4 bases from J, the gap between germline ends came to 17 bases.

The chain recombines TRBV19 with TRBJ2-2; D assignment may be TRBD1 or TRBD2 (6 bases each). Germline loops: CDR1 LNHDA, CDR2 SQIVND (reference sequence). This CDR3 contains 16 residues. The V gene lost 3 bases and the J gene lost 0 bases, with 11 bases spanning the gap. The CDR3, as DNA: TGTGCCAGTAGTATCATAAGGGGGGCGAACACCGGGGAGCTGTTTTTT. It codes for CASSIIRGANTGELFF.

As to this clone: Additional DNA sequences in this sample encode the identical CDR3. CDR3 coding DNA: TGTGCCAGCAGTTACGGACCCTACGAGCAGTACTTC. It translates to CASSYGPYEQYF. This chain uses TRBV6-2 or TRBV6-3 with TRBJ2-7; unclear D gene. Germline-derived CDR1 and CDR2 are MNHEY and SVGEGT. CDR3 length equals 12 residues. Trimming removed 2 bases at V and 2 bases at J, with 4 bases between.

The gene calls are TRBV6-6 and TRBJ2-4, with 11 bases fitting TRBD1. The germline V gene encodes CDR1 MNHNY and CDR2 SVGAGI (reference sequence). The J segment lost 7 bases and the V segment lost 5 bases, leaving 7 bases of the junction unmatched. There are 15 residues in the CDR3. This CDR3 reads CASSRSGTGGNIQYF. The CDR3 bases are TGTGCCAGCAGTCGATCCGGGACAGGGGGGAACATTCAGTACTTC.

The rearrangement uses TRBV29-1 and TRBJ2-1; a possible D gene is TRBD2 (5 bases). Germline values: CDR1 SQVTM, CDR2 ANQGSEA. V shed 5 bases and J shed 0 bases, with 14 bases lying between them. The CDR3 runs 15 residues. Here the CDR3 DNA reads TGCAGCGTTTCTCGGACGGGGAGCTCCTACAATGAGCAGTTCTTC. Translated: CSVSRTGSSYNEQFF.

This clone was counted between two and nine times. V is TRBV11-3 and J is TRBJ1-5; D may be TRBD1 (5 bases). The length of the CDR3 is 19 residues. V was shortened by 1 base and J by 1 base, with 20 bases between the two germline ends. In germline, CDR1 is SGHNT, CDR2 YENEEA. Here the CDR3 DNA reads TGTGCCAGCAGCTTAGGGGAAGCCCCAGGGCCCAGAAGCAATCAGCCCCAGCATTTT. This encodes CASSLGEAPGPRSNQPQHF.